The clone carrying this T cell receptor (beta chain) was detected ten times or more. Its antigen is unidentified. This record belongs to a study of blood T cells in healthy people across ages. General observations from the study: The authors considered diversity estimates from one million T cells to be underestimates.

Trimming pared 0 bases from V and 2 bases from J, leaving 9 bases between. CDR3 size: 14 residues. Germline V gene lookup returns CDR1 SGHRS and CDR2 YFSETQ. A second PCR of 7 to 11 cycles used a sample-barcoded 5' primer and a J-beta primer mix. MiXCR was run by TCRdb on the 5' RACE reads, yielding one entry per CDR3 protein. The sample yields around 1.7 million distinct CDR3 sequences, about 28% seen once. This rearrangement joins TRBV5-1 to TRBJ2-7, with D uncertain. Sequenced material: blood. This clonotype originated in a woman aged 30 to 39 in good health. Here the CDR3 DNA reads TGCGCCAGCAGCTTGGGTGTAAGACCCTACGAGCAGTACTTC. It encodes CASSLGVRPYEQYF.